The 15 T cell receptor beta chains listed next were all sequenced from one sample in a study of vaccination effects on CD4 cells after COVID-19. Profiling relied on immunoSEQ multiplex PCR, and the TCRdb table lists in-frame clones only, not all of them. The sample includes around 30,000 clones, roughly 74% of them seen just once. Their antigens are not known. Antigen-specific CD4+ T cells were first expanded with viral peptide pools by the ViraFEST assay and only then sequenced. Following 10 days of culture, CD4+ T cells were isolated. Participants completed two doses of the BNT162b2 or mRNA-1273 vaccine. The sample was CD4+ T cells from PBMCs cultured with HCoV-OC43 spike peptides, taken after COVID-19 vaccination. Subset here: HCoV-OC43 spike overlapping peptide pool stimulation. These receptors were taken from a human donor who received a COVID-19 vaccine.

As DNA, the CDR3 is TGTGCCAGCAGCATCCCAGCGGGAAGTTCAGATACGCAGTATTTT. It yields the protein CASSIPAGSSDTQYF. This chain links TRBV5-5 with TRBJ2-3; 7 positions match TRBD2. This CDR3 comprises 15 residues. V lost 4 bases and J lost 4; bases outside the gene matches: 9. Germline V gives CDR1 SGHKS, CDR2 YYEKEE (reference sequence).

V usage is TRBV18 and J usage is TRBJ2-5; 8 nucleotides match TRBD1. Trimming cost V 3 bases and J 4 bases; bases outside gene matches: 7. CDR3 size: 15 residues. The germline V gene encodes CDR1 KGHSH and CDR2 LQKENI. CDR3 region: CASSPDQGALETQYF. Here the CDR3 DNA reads TGTGCCAGCTCACCTGATCAGGGGGCGTTAGAGACCCAGTACTTC.

V is TRBV2 and J is TRBJ2-1; D unclear. CDR3 length equals 16 residues. V gave up 9 bases and J gave up 1 base, with 19 bases separating them. CDR1 is SNHLY and CDR2 is FYNNEI in the germline V gene. The CDR3 DNA sequence: TGTGCCAGTTTATCCAACCTAGACTCTTCCTACAATGAGCAGTTCTTC. Translation: CASLSNLDSSYNEQFF.

The genes are TRBV6-1 and TRBJ1-2; TRBD1 might be the D (5 bases). V shed 2 bases and J shed 5 bases, with 18 bases lying between them. Germline loops: CDR1 MNHNS, CDR2 SASEGT. This CDR3 is built from 16 residues. DNA for the CDR3: TGTGCCAGCAGTGAACTGAGGTCAGGGTGGCCATATGGCTACACCTTC. Protein: CASSELRSGWPYGYTF.

The chain is built from TRBV5-1 and TRBJ1-6; TRBD1 matches at 9 bases. J was trimmed by 10 bases and V by 0 bases; bases with no gene match: 5. Germline-derived CDR1 and CDR2 are SGHRS and YFSETQ. This CDR3 contains 15 residues. For the CDR3, the DNA is TGCGCCAGCAGCTTGGAAGGGACAGGGAGCTCACCCCTCCACTTT. Protein sequence: CASSLEGTGSSPLHF.

V and J are TRBV4-2 and TRBJ1-2; D possibly corresponds to TRBD1 (6 bases). The germline gives CDR1 LGHNA, CDR2 YNFKEQ. The CDR3 extends over 13 amino acids. Trimming removed 0 bases at V and 10 bases at J, with 12 bases between. The CDR3 protein is CASSQEGAGLYTF. For the CDR3, the DNA is TGTGCCAGCAGCCAAGAGGGGGCTGGGCTCTACACCTTC.

By sample share, this clone is medium-sized. This sequence joins TRBV7-9 and TRBJ1-5; D ambiguous. The ends were cut back, 1 base at V and 1 base at J, with 5 bases in the middle. Germline lookup yields CDR1 SEHNR and CDR2 FQNEAQ (reference sequence). This CDR3 contains 14 residues. The CDR3 DNA sequence: TGTGCCAGCAGCTTAGAGCGAAGCAATCAGCCCCAGCATTTT. It encodes CASSLERSNQPQHF. Variable domain in full (rest from reference TRBV7-9 and TRBJ1-5): DTGVSQNPRHKITKRGQNVTFRCDPISEHNRLYWYRQTLGQGPEFLTYFQNEAQLEKSRLLSDRFSAERPKGSFSTLEIQRTEQGDSAMYLCASSLERSNQPQHFGDGTRLSIL.

V gene TRBV24-1 combines with J gene TRBJ1-1; the match to TRBD1 covers 9 bases. The CDR3 is 15 amino acids. The V gene end was trimmed by 5 bases and the J gene end by 7 bases; junction bases not matched to a gene: 10. Germline V gene lookup returns CDR1 KGHDR and CDR2 SFDVKD. The chain's CDR3 is CATSGRDGTGFEAFF. The CDR3 bases are TGTGCCACCAGTGGCCGGGACGGGACAGGGTTTGAAGCTTTCTTT.

This clone was recorded a few times. The rearrangement links TRBV7-9 to TRBJ2-1; D is unresolved. The germline V gene encodes CDR1 SEHNR and CDR2 FQNEAQ (reference sequence). V was clipped by 2 bases and J by 0 bases, with 8 bases between them. This CDR3 contains 15 residues. CDR3 sequence: CASSLQGSSYNEQFF. CDR3 sequence (DNA): TGTGCCAGCAGCTTACAAGGATCCTCCTACAATGAGCAGTTCTTC.

The rearrangement links TRBV7-7 to TRBJ2-2, with D perhaps assigned TRBD1 or TRBD2 (5 bases each). The CDR3 loop spans 14 amino acids. Germline values: CDR1 SSHAT, CDR2 FNYEAQ (reference sequence). Trimming stripped 3 bases from V and 2 bases from J, with 7 bases between. The CDR3 DNA sequence: TGTGCCAGCAGCTTTGGGGGAAACACCGGGGAGCTGTTTTTT. Translated, it gives CASSFGGNTGELFF.

The gene calls are TRBV10-2 and TRBJ1-5, with TRBD1 matching over 8 bases. J lost 1 base, V lost 6 bases, and 8 bases had no gene match. CDR1 is WSHSY and CDR2 is SAAADI in the germline V gene. This CDR3 spans 16 amino acids. CDR3 sequence (DNA): TGCGCCAGCAGGCACACAGGGGGAGGAAGCAATCAGCCCCAGCATTTT. Translating it yields CASRHTGGGSNQPQHF.

The V gene is TRBV19, the J gene TRBJ2-5, with a possible D match to TRBD1 (6 bases). V was trimmed by 5 bases and J by 5 bases, leaving 27 bases between them. CDR1 is LNHDA, CDR2 SQIVND, per germline (reference sequence). CDR3 length equals 18 residues. Here the CDR3 reads CASSSETIYQGPGETQYF. CDR3 DNA sequence: TGTGCCAGTAGTTCGGAGACAATTTACCAGGGGCCGGGGGAGACCCAGTACTTC.

The CDR3 DNA sequence: TGTGCCAGCAGTCGAGTCGGGGGGCTTAACACTGAAGCTTTCTTT. This sequence encodes CASSRVGGLNTEAFF. J is TRBJ1-1 and V is TRBV27; D perhaps matches TRBD1 (6 bases). The V and J ends lost 5 bases and 2 bases respectively, with 15 bases between them. CDR3 size: 15 residues. Germline CDR1 is MNHEY and CDR2 is SMNVEV (reference sequence).

The chain combines TRBV3-1 (or the pseudogene TRBV3-2) with TRBJ2-1; D is uncertain. V lost 4 bases and J lost 7, with 5 bases in between. Germline assignment: CDR1 LGHDT and CDR2 YNNKEL (reference sequence). The CDR3 consists of 11 residues. CDR3 sequence: CASSRWNEQFF. The CDR3 DNA reads TGTGCCAGCAGCCGTTGGAATGAGCAGTTCTTC.

The chain has TRBV30 and TRBJ2-7; D may be TRBD2 (5 bases). Germline V gives CDR1 GTSNPN, CDR2 SVGIG (reference sequence). Trimming took 3 bases from V and 10 from J, leaving 22 bases between them. The CDR3 extends over 14 amino acids. The CDR3, as DNA: TGTGCCTGGAGCCCCCCAGCTCCCACCCGGGGTCAGTACTTC. This encodes CAWSPPAPTRGQYF.